This note documents a single T cell receptor beta chain sequence. Its antigen remains unknown. CDR3 length equals 15 residues. CDR1 and CDR2 (germline): SGHNT, YYREEE (reference sequence). Trimming stripped 0 bases from V and 1 base from J, with 11 bases between. The entry originates in a study of a mutant IDH1 vaccine in newly diagnosed glioma. Here immunoSEQ multiplex PCR was the method, and the copy in TCRdb shows in-frame clones only, minus some. The sample holds around 56,000 clones, roughly 81% seen once. Time point here: week 23, last vaccination. Mutant IDH1 20-mer peptide, at 300 ug, made up each vaccine dose, with topical imiquimod.

Material: PBMCs, obtained from a glioma patient whose treatment included an IDH1 peptide vaccine. The receptor's source is a woman aged 40 to 55 with glioma. Some clones in this sample may be carry-over from other donors' samples. The rearrangement uses TRBV5-4 and TRBJ2-7; maybe TRBD2 (5 bases). The CDR3 nucleotides read TGTGCCAGCAGCTTGGGTCAAGCGGCTTCCTACGAGCAGTACTTC. It codes for CASSLGQAASYEQYF.